This entry describes one T cell receptor (beta chain). Clones were read by immunoSEQ multiplex PCR, and TCRdb kept only the in-frame ones, dropping some. The sample includes about 68,000 clones, roughly 81% seen only once; the top ten take approximately 3%. These data originate in a study of neoadjuvant anti-PD-1 for oral cavity cancer. Time point given: after neoadjuvant nivolumab, at surgical resection. The clonotype comes from a person aged 35-79 years with oral cavity squamous cell carcinoma. Specimen: PBMCs, collected after nivolumab (anti-PD-1) treatment.

In DNA, the CDR3 is TGTGCCAGCAGCTTAGTCAGGCTTGGAGAGACCCAGTACTTC. It translates to CASSLVRLGETQYF. V is TRBV7-2 and J is TRBJ2-5; D gene uncertain. Trimming removed 1 base at V and 4 bases at J, with 10 bases between. Germline V gene sequence: CDR1 SGHTA, CDR2 FQGNSA. This CDR3 has 14 amino acids.